The rows below give T cell receptor beta chains drawn from one sample of a study of OX40 agonist ivuxolimab in advanced cancers. Sequencing used immunoSEQ multiplex PCR; TCRdb keeps in-frame clones, though not all of them. The table records 65,000 to 75,000 clones, roughly nine tenths of them present only once. The specimen comprised CD4+ or CD8+ T cells sorted from blood, sampled in a trial of the OX40 agonist ivuxolimab. Receptors originate from an adult with an advanced solid tumor such as melanoma, head and neck, liver or kidney cancer. Each CDR3 is given without its conserved first and last residue. D genes are given only for firm matches.

TRBD2	TRBV5-1	TRBJ2-2	ASSYGTSGTGELF
-	TRBV27	TRBJ2-5	ASRPYSQETQY
TRBD2	TRBV7-2	TRBJ2-5	ASSLRVAGVPETQY
TRBD2	TRBV7-3	TRBJ2-1	ASTPGGHNEQF
-	TRBV6-6	TRBJ1-1	ASSYLVANTEAF
-	TRBV4-2	TRBJ1-1	ASSQESLGGNTEAF
TRBD1	TRBV5-1	TRBJ1-2	ASNQGGVYGYT
TRBD2	TRBV5-4	TRBJ2-7	ASSRGLREGLWGEQY
TRBD2	TRBV4-1	TRBJ2-1	ASRPTLAGARNEQF
-	TRBV28	TRBJ2-5	ASSSSRETQY
TRBD1	TRBV10-3	TRBJ2-2	AIADRDSLNTGELF
-	TRBV5-6	TRBJ2-3	ASRLGRDGTDTQY
-	TRBV7-2	TRBJ2-5	ASIFEGWTQY
TRBD2	TRBV6-5	TRBJ2-1	ASSYSGRGYNEQF
TRBD1	TRBV6-4	TRBJ1-5	ASSDGQGGRVGYSNQPQH
-	TRBV18	TRBJ2-1	ASSPPGSYNEQF
TRBD2	TRBV10-3	TRBJ2-7	ASRPLAGYEQY
TRBD1	TRBV7-2	TRBJ1-1	ASSAGTGVRTEAF
TRBD1	TRBV28	TRBJ1-2	ASSSTGGGYYGYT
-	TRBV6-5	TRBJ1-2	ASSYSQDYGYT
TRBD1	TRBV14	TRBJ1-2	ASSPRTGDGYT
-	TRBV13	TRBJ2-1	ASSLGGRGNEQF
-	TRBV9	TRBJ2-1	ASSVWSGADNEQF
-	TRBV7-2	TRBJ1-1	ASSSSTEAF
-	TRBV27	TRBJ2-5	ASSFRGAETQY
-	TRBV27	TRBJ1-1	ASSLWAVNTEAF
TRBD2	TRBV4-3	TRBJ2-7	ASSQASFGGTSGSAYEQY
-	TRBV10-3	TRBJ2-2	AISESGGIAGELF
-	TRBV11-2	TRBJ2-7	ASSLAPRSSYEQY
-	TRBV11-2	TRBJ2-7	ASSLFGTNSYEQY
TRBD1	TRBV7-9	TRBJ2-7	ASSPQRTGGRNEQY
-	TRBV6-5	TRBJ2-7	ASSYRGYEQY
-	TRBV18	TRBJ2-7	ASSPGQTSYEQY
-	TRBV4-1	TRBJ1-2	ASSHTGTNYGYT
-	TRBV4-2	TRBJ1-1	ASSQGQVNTEAF
TRBD2	TRBV7-2	TRBJ2-7	ASSLRATGTSGYEQY
-	TRBV9	TRBJ2-1	ASSEGDYNEQF
TRBD1	TRBV7-9	TRBJ2-5	ASSSYRTGTQETQY
-	TRBV28	TRBJ1-2	ASTLYAGNGYT
-	TRBV5-1	TRBJ2-7	ASSLPDSLGEQY
TRBD1	TRBV6-1	TRBJ2-7	ASRSGTDGTSRV
-	TRBV7-9	TRBJ1-2	ASSLSQGYGYT
-	TRBV6-5	TRBJ1-2	ASSQDLGYGYT
TRBD1	TRBV7-8	TRBJ1-2	ASSLARGGQGRNGYT
TRBD2	TRBV11-3	TRBJ2-5	ASSPPPWEGSETQY
TRBD1	TRBV11-3	TRBJ1-1	ASSREEQGAIEAF
-	TRBV10-3	TRBJ1-2	AISGTAGGYT
TRBD1	TRBV5-1	TRBJ2-3	ASSYPGQGIGSTDTQY
-	TRBV5-5	TRBJ2-5	ASCPPGTTSETQY
-	TRBV6-5	TRBJ1-5	ASSYGEWQPQH